This TCR beta chain was captured by sequencing in a study of cytomegalovirus exposure and HLA in healthy donors. In the case of this clone: Antigen unknown.

It was with 60 Vbeta and 13 Jbeta primers that the PCR ran. Sequencing was performed with immunoSEQ multiplex PCR; in TCRdb, only in-frame clones are kept and a portion is missing. Its listing shows over 70,000 clones. Germline CDR1 SQVTM, CDR2 ANQGSEA. The CDR3 covers 14 residues. V was shortened by 6 bases and J by 2 bases, with 13 bases between the two germline ends. Study-level results: According to an earlier analysis, most TCR beta V segments yielded productive rearrangements about 90% or about 30% of the time. Most TCR sequences proved rare, with some public TCRs found in many donors. In a later analysis, DRB1 alleles had the most associated TCRs; HLA-C alleles the fewest. Further analysis was carried out later, and it showed several of the most significant clusters appearing linked to common viral pathogens.

This sequence joins TRBV29-1 and TRBJ2-2; D is ambiguous. Sequenced: PBMCs. The receptor was isolated from a woman between 35 and 50 years old in good health and CMV-seropositive. For the CDR3, the DNA is TGCAGCGTAGTCCTAGTATTTAACACCGGGGAGCTGTTTTTT. Protein product: CSVVLVFNTGELFF.